This T cell receptor (beta chain) was sequenced during a study of blood T cell repertoires in COVID-19. For the study at large: The origin of the acute and convalescent COVID-19 samples was the United States, Italy and Spain. The analysed material was cDNA or gDNA that came from T cells, B-cell-depleted T cells, or PBMCs.

Original handling: Amplification with reference gene primers provided the estimates of nucleated cell counts. The protocol was immunoSEQ multiplex PCR, while the TCRdb copy is restricted to in-frame clones and leaves out a portion. For V, J and clone size, that table is used; D and trimming come from the DNA. The table includes roughly 100,000 clones, 84% detected once. V lost 1 base and J lost 2, with 16 bases in between. This CDR3 spans 16 amino acids. Germline V CDR1 and CDR2: SGHRS, YFSETQ. This TCR came from a man between 65 and 85 years old with active or convalescent COVID-19. The chain has TRBV5-1 and TRBJ2-7; TRBD1 is a possible D gene (6 bases). The sequenced material came from peripheral blood. The CDR3 coding sequence is TGCGCCAGCAGCTTGTCCGCGACAGGCCTTGCCTACGAGCAGTACTTC. This gives the protein CASSLSATGLAYEQYF.